Below are 18 T cell receptor beta chains sequenced from a single sample in a study of shared clonotypes between healthy human individuals. Data came from immunoSEQ multiplex PCR; TCRdb stores just in-frame clones and leaves some out. The sample has roughly 760,000 clones; about 74% are singletons. The material sequenced was memory CD4+ T cells sorted from blood. Subset meaning: CD45RA-negative fraction. The receptors originated from a woman aged 30 to 39 in good health.

The V gene is TRBV5-1, the J gene TRBJ1-2; D not resolved. The CDR3 totals 13 residues. Trimming left V 5 bases short and J 7 bases short, with 15 bases between. CDR1 and CDR2 (germline): SGHRS, YFSETQ. The CDR3 coding sequence is TGCGCCAGCAGGGATGACGAGGGAGGTGGCTACACCTTC. Amino acids: CASRDDEGGGYTF.

V gene TRBV23-1 combines with J gene TRBJ2-5; perhaps TRBD1 as D (5 bases). TRBV23-1 is treated as an ORF (open reading frame) with a function not yet certain. V lost 8 bases to trimming and J lost 2 bases, with 18 bases between them. This CDR3 region has 15 residues. For the CDR3, the DNA is TGCGCCAGCTCTTTAGTGGGCAGGGTGCAAGAGACCCAGTACTTC. Amino acids: CASSLVGRVQETQYF.

V gene TRBV18 combines with J gene TRBJ2-1; D ambiguous. Germline-derived CDR1 and CDR2 are KGHSH and LQKENI. This CDR3 is built from 15 residues. V was shortened by 2 bases and J by 0 bases, with 8 bases between the two germline ends. The DNA for the CDR3 is TGTGCCAGCTCACCAGACTTGAGCTCCTACAATGAGCAGTTCTTC. Translated: CASSPDLSSYNEQFF.

This clone was picked up one time. J is TRBJ1-3 and V is TRBV2; 8 positions match TRBD1. This CDR3 contains 15 residues. Losses at the gene ends were 5 bases for V and 1 base for J; bases not matched to a gene: 4. Germline CDR1 SNHLY, CDR2 FYNNEI. The CDR3 reads CASSRDRRSGNTIYF. Here the CDR3 DNA reads TGTGCCAGCAGTCGGGACAGGCGATCTGGAAACACCATATATTTT.

This chain links TRBV7-6 with TRBJ2-7; D possibly uses TRBD1 or TRBD2 (5 bases each). The V end lost 3 bases, the J end lost 5 bases, and 14 bases lay between the germline ends. Germline-derived CDR1 and CDR2 are SGHVS and FNYEAQ. The CDR3 consists of 14 residues. CDR3 loop: CASSFGGGVNEQYF. CDR3 DNA: TGTGCCAGCAGCTTTGGTGGGGGAGTGAACGAGCAGTACTTC.

The V and J genes are TRBV7-9 and TRBJ1-2, with 10 bases that match TRBD1. Germline CDR1 is SEHNR and CDR2 is FQNEAQ (reference sequence). This CDR3 comprises 15 residues. The ends lost 5 bases at V and 7 bases at J; junction bases unmatched: 10. CDR3 bases: TGTGCCAGCAGCCCGGAATACGGGACAGGGGTTGGCTACACCTTC. It is translated as CASSPEYGTGVGYTF.

The J gene is TRBJ1-1, the V gene TRBV10-3, with a tentative D call TRBD1 (6 bases). V lost 6 bases to trimming and J lost 1 base, with 12 bases between them. The CDR3 consists of 14 residues. Germline V gene sequence: CDR1 ENHRY, CDR2 SYGVKD. The CDR3, as DNA: TGTGCCATCAGGGAACAGGGAGGGAACACTGAAGCTTTCTTT. Amino acid sequence: CAIREQGGNTEAFF.

The chain links TRBV6-1 to TRBJ2-5, with D possibly matching TRBD2 (7 bases). CDR1 and CDR2 (germline): MNHNS, SASEGT. This CDR3 has 14 residues. The ends were cut back, 7 bases at V and 3 bases at J, with 15 bases in the middle. Written as DNA, the CDR3 is TGTGCCAGCACCCCACGGGGGGCTGAAGAGACCCAGTACTTC. Protein sequence: CASTPRGAEETQYF.

This clone occurred a few times. This chain connects TRBV4-2 to TRBJ1-5, with 7 bases fitting TRBD1. Germline CDR1 is LGHNA and CDR2 is YNFKEQ. Germline trimming cut 3 bases from V and 3 bases from J; bases unmatched to any gene: 5. This CDR3 comprises 15 residues. The chain's CDR3 is CASSQETGANQPQHF. The DNA for the CDR3 is TGTGCCAGCAGCCAGGAAACAGGGGCCAATCAGCCCCAGCATTTT.

Remarks on this clone: The sample has other DNA sequences that encode this CDR3 too. The genes are TRBV10-1 and TRBJ1-5; D is possibly TRBD1 (5 bases). V was pared by 0 bases and J by 5 bases, with 5 bases between. This CDR3 region has 13 residues. Germline CDR1 reads WNHNN; CDR2 reads SYGVQD (reference sequence). The DNA for the CDR3 is TGCGCCAGCAGTGAGTCAGGGGATCAGCCCCAGCATTTT. Translated, it gives CASSESGDQPQHF.

The chain recombines TRBV30 with TRBJ2-7; TRBD1 matches at 7 bases. Germline CDR1 is GTSNPN and CDR2 is SVGIG (reference sequence). V lost 5 bases and J lost 1; bases outside the gene matches: 5. The CDR3 has 13 residues. The CDR3 sequence: CAWGTARSYEQYF. CDR3 nucleotides: TGTGCCTGGGGGACAGCTAGATCCTACGAGCAGTACTTC.

This clone showed up just a few times. The chain combines TRBV27 with TRBJ1-2, with D possibly being TRBD1 (5 bases). V was pared by 6 bases and J by 3 bases, with 17 bases between. This CDR3 comprises 15 residues. Germline assignment: CDR1 MNHEY and CDR2 SMNVEV (reference sequence). CDR3 amino acids: CASSLSQGVHYGYTF. CDR3 nucleotide sequence: TGTGCCAGCAGCCTCTCCCAAGGGGTCCACTATGGCTACACCTTC.

The chain uses TRBV14 and TRBJ2-7; possible D gene TRBD1, 6 bases. Germline assignment: CDR1 SGHDN and CDR2 FVKESK. This CDR3 has 15 amino acids. The V end was cut by 2 bases, the J end by 2 bases, with 13 bases between. The CDR3 reads CASSQSGTRTYEQYF. CDR3 nucleotide sequence: TGTGCCAGCAGCCAATCCGGGACACGGACCTACGAGCAGTACTTC.

V is TRBV5-1 and J is TRBJ2-1; no clear D gene. Trimming shortened V by 0 bases and J by 3 bases, and 7 bases separated the two germline ends. This CDR3 is built from 14 residues. Germline V gives CDR1 SGHRS, CDR2 YFSETQ. The CDR3 DNA is TGCGCCAGCAGCTTGGGCAGCTACTACAATGAGCAGTTCTTC. This translates into CASSLGSYYNEQFF.

V usage is TRBV2 and J usage is TRBJ2-1; 9 positions match TRBD1. J gave up 6 bases and V 6 bases, and 6 bases lay outside the gene matches. The CDR3 is 14 residues long. Germline V CDR1 and CDR2: SNHLY, FYNNEI. This chain's CDR3 is CASRGQGVGNEQFF. As DNA, the CDR3 is TGTGCCAGCAGGGGACAGGGTGTCGGCAATGAGCAGTTCTTC.

The rearrangement links TRBV28 to TRBJ2-7; 7 positions match TRBD1. CDR1 MDHEN and CDR2 SYDVKM come from the germline V gene. V was pared by 5 bases and J by 5 bases, with 12 bases of the junction left unmatched. CDR3 size: 15 residues. For the CDR3, the DNA is TGTGCCAGCAGTCCCCAACGCGGACAGGTCCACGAGCAGTACTTC. Translating it yields CASSPQRGQVHEQYF. The full variable domain, with the rest looked up from reference TRBV28 and TRBJ2-7, is DVKVTQSSRYLVKRTGEKVFLECVQDMDHENMFWYRQDPGLGLRLIYFSYDVKMKEKGDIPEGYSVSREKKERFSLILESASTNQTSMYLCASSPQRGQVHEQYFGPGTRLTVT.

This rearrangement joins TRBV7-2 to TRBJ2-3; possibly TRBD2 for D (7 bases). In germline, CDR1 is SGHTA, CDR2 FQGNSA. This CDR3 has 17 amino acids. V dropped 2 bases and J dropped 5 bases, with 20 bases sitting between them. CDR3 DNA sequence: TGTGCCAGCAGCTTACGGTTACAGCGGAGGGGGGGAGATACGCAGTATTTT. This sequence encodes CASSLRLQRRGGDTQYF.

The chain links TRBV28 to TRBJ2-7; 8 nucleotides agree with TRBD1. The CDR3 spans 15 residues. Unmatched junction bases numbered 5, after V lost 0 bases and J lost 4 bases. Germline V lookup: CDR1 MDHEN, CDR2 SYDVKM. The CDR3 DNA reads TGTGCCAGCAGTTTATGGGCAGGGGGCCGATACGAGCAGTACTTC. This translates into CASSLWAGGRYEQYF.